These 6 T cell receptor beta chains were all obtained from the same sample, sequenced in a study of blood T cells in healthy people across ages. Alongside a J-beta primer mix, a sample-barcoded 5' primer served in a second PCR lasting roughly 6 to 11 cycles. TCRdb itself ran the 5' RACE reads through MiXCR, one entry per CDR3 protein. The sample includes about a million distinct CDR3 sequences, around 48% of them seen just once. What was sequenced was blood. All receptors come from a man aged 25-45 years in good health.

The chain has TRBV11-1 and TRBJ2-3, with TRBD2 matching 12 bases. Germline V gene sequence: CDR1 SGHAT, CDR2 FQDESV (reference sequence). This CDR3 is 17 amino acids long. After removal of 1 base from V and 2 bases from J, the junction contained 4 bases not matched to a gene. CDR3 protein: CASSLGTSGANTDTQYF. The CDR3 DNA is TGTGCCAGCAGCTTAGGGACTAGCGGGGCCAACACAGATACGCAGTATTTT.

CDR3 nucleotide sequence: TGCGCCAGCAGCCCTTCGACAGGGTATGAAAAACTGTTTTTT. Translating gives CASSPSTGYEKLFF. The chain combines TRBV4-1 with TRBJ1-4; TRBD1 aligns across 7 bases. The CDR3 has 14 amino acids. The V gene's germline CDR1 is MGHRA and CDR2 YSYEKL. V was clipped by 4 bases and J by 6 bases; unmatched bases: 5.

This rearrangement joins TRBV28 to TRBJ2-7; D gene uncertain. Germline CDR1 reads MDHEN; CDR2 reads SYDVKM. Between the trimmed V and J ends, which lost 4 bases and 2 bases, there was a span of 12 bases. The length of the CDR3 is 14 residues. In nucleotides, the CDR3 is TGTGCCAGCAGTTCCCATGGAGAAACCTACGAGCAGTACTTC. Its protein is CASSSHGETYEQYF.

The V call is TRBV7-2, the J call TRBJ1-2; D is unclear. CDR1 and CDR2 (germline): SGHTA, FQGNSA. This CDR3 spans 14 amino acids. Trimming left V 4 bases short and J 4 bases short, with 13 bases between. The CDR3 loop reads CASSSAAGIYGYTF. CDR3 DNA sequence: TGTGCCAGCAGCTCAGCAGCGGGGATCTATGGCTACACCTTC.

This clonotype was recorded a few times. The chain couples TRBV5-1 to TRBJ2-7; TRBD1 matches at 10 bases. The germline gives CDR1 SGHRS, CDR2 YFSETQ. This CDR3 has 16 amino acids. J was trimmed by 1 base and V by 3 bases; bases with no gene match: 7. This chain's CDR3 is CASSYGDRGLSYEQYF. In DNA, the CDR3 is TGCGCCAGCAGCTACGGGGACAGGGGATTGTCCTACGAGCAGTACTTC.

This clonotype was counted only a few times. This chain joins TRBV5-1 and TRBJ2-7; tentative D call: TRBD1 (5 bases). Trimming took 0 bases from V and 0 from J, leaving 19 bases between them. The length of the CDR3 is 18 residues. The germline CDR1 and CDR2 sequences are SGHRS and YFSETQ. The CDR3 DNA reads as TGCGCCAGCAGCTTGGCCCGTTTTGTAGGGGCGTCCTCCTACGAGCAGTACTTC. Its translation: CASSLARFVGASSYEQYF. Together with reference TRBV5-1 and TRBJ2-7, the CDR3 gives the full variable domain: KAGVTQTPRYLIKTRGQQVTLSCSPISGHRSVSWYQQTPGQGLQFLFEYFSETQRNKGNFPGRFSGRQFSNSRSEMNVSTLELGDSALYLCASSLARFVGASSYEQYFGPGTRLTVT.